The 4 T cell receptor beta chains below all came from one sample that was sequenced in a study of shared clonotypes between healthy human individuals. Produced via immunoSEQ multiplex PCR; TCRdb's table is partial and in-frame only. The repertoire holds approximately 240,000 clones, with about 65% as singletons. What was sequenced was memory CD4+ T cells sorted from blood. Subset given: CD45RA-negative fraction. Receptors originate from a young man in good health.

The genes are TRBV6-5 and TRBJ2-5; 9 bases agree with TRBD2. The CDR3 covers 15 residues. Germline assignment: CDR1 MNHEY and CDR2 SVGAGI. V was clipped by 10 bases and J by 2 bases; unmatched bases: 11. The CDR3 spells CATMPLAGRQETQYF. The CDR3 nucleotides are TGTGCCACCATGCCTCTAGCGGGAAGGCAAGAGACCCAGTACTTC.

The genes are TRBV18 and TRBJ1-1; 7 positions match TRBD1. The CDR3 runs to 15 residues. From germline, CDR1 is KGHSH and CDR2 LQKENI. V was clipped by 6 bases and J by 5 bases; unmatched bases: 12. The CDR3 sequence is CASSDQGGPGTEAFF. The CDR3 bases are TGTGCCAGCTCCGACCAGGGGGGGCCGGGGACTGAAGCTTTCTTT.

This clone was counted a single time. The rearrangement joins TRBV27 to TRBJ1-1; D possibly corresponds to TRBD1 (5 bases). The CDR3 is 13 residues long. V was cut by 5 bases and J by 11 bases, with 18 bases left in between. In germline, CDR1 is MNHEY, CDR2 SMNVEV (reference sequence). The CDR3 loop is CASSLGTTSGAFF. The CDR3 DNA is TGTGCCAGCAGTCTAGGGACCACTTCAGGGGCTTTCTTT.

The chain recombines TRBV2 with TRBJ2-1; 10 bases line up with TRBD1. This CDR3 is built from 16 residues. The V gene's germline CDR1 is SNHLY and CDR2 FYNNEI. Trimming removed 6 bases from V and 7 bases from J; junction bases left unmatched: 12. CDR3: CASSLLRDRGVNEQFF. CDR3 sequence (DNA): TGTGCCAGCAGCCTCCTCCGGGACAGGGGTGTAAATGAGCAGTTCTTC.